This TCR beta chain was captured in a study of cytomegalovirus exposure and HLA in healthy donors. Study outcomes and limitations: No immune exposure information besides CMV serostatus was available. With high specificity and sensitivity, the classifier reportedly diagnosed cytomegalovirus status. The productive fraction for most TCR beta V segments was about 90% or about 30% in an earlier analysis.

With 60 Vbeta and 13 Jbeta primers, the PCR was carried out. Sequenced by immunoSEQ multiplex PCR; TCRdb stores in-frame clones only, minus some. The data contain 90,000 to 130,000 clones, under 85% of them singletons. The germline V and J ends were trimmed by 0 bases and 5 bases, with 5 bases remaining between them. From germline, CDR1 is SGHNT and CDR2 YYREEE (reference sequence). This CDR3 has 13 residues. The donors (healthy individuals) were bone marrow donors. On this clone itself: Its antigen is unidentified.

The genes are TRBV5-4 and TRBJ1-4; unclear D gene. Sequenced material: PBMCs. The receptor's source is a man aged 25-40 years in good health and CMV-seropositive. The CDR3 loop reads CASSLARNEKLFF. Written as DNA, the CDR3 is TGTGCCAGCAGCTTGGCCAGAAATGAAAAACTGTTTTTT.